Sequencing of this TCR beta chain was carried out in a study of T-cell memory formation after mild COVID-19. Study-wide points: There was a balanced CD4/CD8 profile in clones contracting day 15 to 85, and later expanders leaned CD4+.

TCRdb redid the calling of the 5' RACE reads with MiXCR, one entry per CDR3 protein. The table includes some 160,000 distinct CDR3 sequences, 13% detected once. For this clonotype: Its antigen is unidentified.

The source of this sequence is a man aged 18 to 30 who had mild COVID-19 (a few samples of this study predate the infection). Cell type and time point are not known. The sequenced material came from PBMCs or a T cell subset sorted from them (not recorded which).

The CDR3 protein is CASSLDSNTEAFF. CDR3 nucleotide sequence: TGTGCCAGCAGCTTAGACAGCAACACTGAAGCTTTCTTT. The chain uses TRBV7-2 and TRBJ1-1, with D unresolved. The CDR3 runs 13 residues. Germline CDR1 is SGHTA and CDR2 is FQGNSA. V lost 1 base, J lost 2 bases, and 5 bases lay in between.